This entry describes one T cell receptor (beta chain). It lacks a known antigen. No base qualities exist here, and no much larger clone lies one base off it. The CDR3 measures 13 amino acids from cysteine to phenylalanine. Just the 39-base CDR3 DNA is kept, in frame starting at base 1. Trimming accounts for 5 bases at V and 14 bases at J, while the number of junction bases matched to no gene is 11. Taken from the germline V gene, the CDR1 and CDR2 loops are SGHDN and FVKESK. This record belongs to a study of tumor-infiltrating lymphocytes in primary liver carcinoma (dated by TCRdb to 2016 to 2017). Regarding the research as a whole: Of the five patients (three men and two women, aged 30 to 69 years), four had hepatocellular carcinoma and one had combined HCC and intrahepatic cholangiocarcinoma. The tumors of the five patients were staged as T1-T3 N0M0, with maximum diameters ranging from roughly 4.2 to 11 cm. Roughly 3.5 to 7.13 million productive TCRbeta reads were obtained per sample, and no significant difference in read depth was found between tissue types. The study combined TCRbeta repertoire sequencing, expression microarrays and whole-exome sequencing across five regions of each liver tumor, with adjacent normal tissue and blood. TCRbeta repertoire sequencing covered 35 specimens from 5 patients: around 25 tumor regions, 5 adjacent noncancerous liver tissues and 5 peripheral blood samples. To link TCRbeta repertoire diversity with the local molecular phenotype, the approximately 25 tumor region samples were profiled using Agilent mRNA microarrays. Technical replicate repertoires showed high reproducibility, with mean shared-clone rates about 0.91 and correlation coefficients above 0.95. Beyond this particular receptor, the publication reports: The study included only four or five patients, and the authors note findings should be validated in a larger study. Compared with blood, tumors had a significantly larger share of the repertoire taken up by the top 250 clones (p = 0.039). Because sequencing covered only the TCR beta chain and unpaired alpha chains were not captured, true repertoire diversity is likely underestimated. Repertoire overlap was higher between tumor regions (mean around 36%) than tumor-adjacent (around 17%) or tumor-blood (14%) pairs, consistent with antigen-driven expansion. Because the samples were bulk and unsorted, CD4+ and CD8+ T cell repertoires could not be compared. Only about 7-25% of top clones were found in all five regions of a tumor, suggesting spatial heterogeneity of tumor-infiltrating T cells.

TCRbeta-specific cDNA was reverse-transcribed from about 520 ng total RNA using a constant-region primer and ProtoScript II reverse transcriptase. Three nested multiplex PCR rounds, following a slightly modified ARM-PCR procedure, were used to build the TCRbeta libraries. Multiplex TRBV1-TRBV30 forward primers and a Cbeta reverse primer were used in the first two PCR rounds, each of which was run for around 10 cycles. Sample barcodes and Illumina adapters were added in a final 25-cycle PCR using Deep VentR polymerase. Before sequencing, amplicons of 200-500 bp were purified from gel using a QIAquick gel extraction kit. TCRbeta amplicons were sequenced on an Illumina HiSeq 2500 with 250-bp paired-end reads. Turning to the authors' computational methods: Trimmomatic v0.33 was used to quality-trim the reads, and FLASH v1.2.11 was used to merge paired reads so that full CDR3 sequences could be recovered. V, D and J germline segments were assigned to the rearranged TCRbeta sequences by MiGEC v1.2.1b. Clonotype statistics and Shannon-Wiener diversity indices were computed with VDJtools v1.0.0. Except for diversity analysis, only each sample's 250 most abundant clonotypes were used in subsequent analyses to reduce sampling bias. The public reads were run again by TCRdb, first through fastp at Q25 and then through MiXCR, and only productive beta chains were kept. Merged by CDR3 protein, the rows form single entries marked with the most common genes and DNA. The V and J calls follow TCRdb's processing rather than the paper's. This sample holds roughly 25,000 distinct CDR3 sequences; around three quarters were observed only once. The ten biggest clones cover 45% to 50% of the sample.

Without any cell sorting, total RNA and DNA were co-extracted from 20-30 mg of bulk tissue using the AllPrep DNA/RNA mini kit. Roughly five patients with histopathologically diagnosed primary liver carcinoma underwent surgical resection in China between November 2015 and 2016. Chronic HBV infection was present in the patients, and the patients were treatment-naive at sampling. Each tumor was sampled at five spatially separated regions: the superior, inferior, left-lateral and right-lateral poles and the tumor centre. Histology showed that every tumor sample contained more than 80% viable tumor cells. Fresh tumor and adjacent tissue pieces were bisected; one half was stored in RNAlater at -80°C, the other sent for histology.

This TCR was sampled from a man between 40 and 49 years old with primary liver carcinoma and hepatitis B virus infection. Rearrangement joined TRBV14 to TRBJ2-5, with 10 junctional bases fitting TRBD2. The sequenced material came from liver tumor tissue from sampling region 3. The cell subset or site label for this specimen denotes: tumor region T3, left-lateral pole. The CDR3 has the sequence CASSSTGTSDPYF. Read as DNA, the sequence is TGTGCCAGCAGCAGCACCGGGACTAGCGATCCTTACTTC.